A selection of T cell receptor beta chains follows, all from one sample in a study of cytomegalovirus exposure and HLA in healthy donors. Repertoires were generated with immunoSEQ multiplex PCR, while TCRdb's copy carries only in-frame clones and drops some. Seen in this sample are around 40,000 clones; the ten most common clones hold less than 1.5%. Sequenced: PBMCs. The source is a man aged 25-45 years in good health and CMV-seronegative. CDR3s include the opening cysteine and the closing phenylalanine or tryptophan. The order of the fields is V gene, D gene, J gene, CDR3 protein, CDR3 DNA. A D gene is named only where the DNA matches it firmly.

>TRBV10-3|TRBD1|TRBJ1-2
CAISAAGTGVYTF
TGTGCCATCAGTGCGGCCGGGACAGGGGTCTACACCTTC
>TRBV30|TRBD1|TRBJ2-5
CAWAGQVRETQYF
TGTGCCTGGGCTGGACAGGTTAGGGAGACCCAGTACTTC
>TRBV6-5|-|TRBJ2-5
CASSGQTYEETQYF
TGTGCCAGCAGTGGACAGACTTATGAAGAGACCCAGTACTTC
>TRBV15|-|TRBJ1-2
CATSRDSGARDRANYGYTF
TGTGCCACCAGCAGAGATTCAGGGGCCCGGGACCGCGCTAACTATGGCTACACCTTC
>TRBV6-5|TRBD2|TRBJ2-7
CASSYGLAGAEQYF
TGTGCCAGCAGTTACGGGCTAGCGGGAGCCGAGCAGTACTTC
>TRBV5-1|-|TRBJ2-5
CASSPGTPQETQYF
TGCGCCAGCAGCCCAGGGACACCCCAAGAGACCCAGTACTTC
>TRBV29-1|-|TRBJ1-1
CSVFGGQQNTEAFF
TGCAGCGTTTTCGGGGGGCAACAGAACACTGAAGCTTTCTTT
>TRBV4-3|-|TRBJ2-7
CASSQDRKTASYEQYF
TGCGCCAGCAGCCAAGATCGTAAGACAGCCTCCTACGAGCAGTACTTC
>TRBV4-2|TRBD2|TRBJ2-1
CASGSGLAGSNEQFF
TGTGCCAGCGGGTCGGGACTAGCGGGAAGCAATGAGCAGTTCTTC
>TRBV4-3|-|TRBJ2-7
CASSPSSGGVEQYF
TGCGCCAGCAGCCCCTCATCGGGCGGGGTCGAGCAGTACTTC
>TRBV5-1|-|TRBJ1-2
CASSLPSSLSDGYTF
TGCGCCAGCAGCTTGCCGTCATCCCTGTCGGATGGCTACACCTTC
>TRBV18|TRBD1|TRBJ1-1
CASSPPRGQGSTEAFF
TGTGCCAGCTCACCACCGAGGGGACAGGGGAGCACTGAAGCTTTCTTT
>TRBV6-5|-|TRBJ2-7
CASSYSTGTINEQYF
TGTGCCAGCAGTTACTCGACTGGTACTATCAACGAGCAGTACTTC
>TRBV30|-|TRBJ1-2
CAWIGRGTGYTF
TGTGCCTGGATCGGCCGGGGGACTGGCTACACCTTC
>TRBV9|-|TRBJ1-4
CASSYNIATNEKLFF
TGTGCCAGCAGCTACAACATTGCAACTAATGAAAAACTGTTTTTT
>TRBV30|TRBD2|TRBJ2-1
CAWSSGLGLDEQFF
TGTGCCTGGTCATCGGGACTAGGTCTCGATGAGCAGTTCTTC
>TRBV18|-|TRBJ1-1
CASSILGQSLDMNTEAFF
TGTGCCAGCTCAATTCTCGGACAGTCCCTGGACATGAACACTGAAGCTTTCTTT
>TRBV7-2|TRBD2|TRBJ2-7
CASSDRTSGRAEYF
TGTGCCAGCAGCGACCGGACTAGCGGGAGGGCCGAGTACTTC